These 4 T cell receptor beta chains were sequenced from one sample in a study of CD8 T cells in ankylosing spondylitis. MiXCR, run by TCRdb on the 5' RACE reads, gives a single entry per CDR3 protein. The sample lists about 360,000 distinct CDR3 sequences, more than 20% seen once, with 10% to 15% in the top ten. Sequencing input: blood, either unsorted or a sorted T cell fraction (not recorded which). These receptors came from a male donor with ankylosing spondylitis or in good health (not recorded which).

Only a few counts were recorded for this clonotype. This chain links TRBV7-9 with TRBJ2-2; 9 bases are a match to TRBD1. Looked up from germline, CDR1 is SEHNR and CDR2 is FQNEAQ (reference sequence). V lost 2 bases and J lost 1; bases outside the gene matches: 2. CDR3 length: 16 amino acids. CDR3 loop: CASSLRQGVNTGELFF. The CDR3 DNA is TGTGCCAGCAGCTTAAGACAGGGGGTGAACACCGGGGAGCTGTTTTTT.

This chain joins TRBV29-1 and TRBJ2-1, with 8 positions matching TRBD1. The V segment lost 2 bases and the J segment 0 bases; nucleotides outside the gene matches: 3. Germline-derived CDR1 and CDR2 are SQVTM and ANQGSEA. The CDR3 extends over 15 amino acids. The CDR3 spells CSVERQGNSYNEQFF. CDR3 DNA sequence: TGCAGCGTTGAACGACAGGGGAACTCCTACAATGAGCAGTTCTTC.

J is TRBJ2-1 and V is TRBV13; TRBD2 is a possible D gene (6 bases). The V gene's germline CDR1 is PRHDT and CDR2 FYEKMQ (reference sequence). V dropped 4 bases and J dropped 0 bases, with 16 bases sitting between them. There are 17 residues in the CDR3. The CDR3 sequence is CASSSLSGRGSYNEQFF. CDR3 DNA sequence: TGTGCCAGCAGCTCCCTTAGCGGACGTGGCTCCTACAATGAGCAGTTCTTC.

The chain uses TRBV27 and TRBJ2-1; tentatively, D is TRBD1 (5 bases). The CDR3 is 14 residues long. V shed 3 bases and J shed 8 bases, with 14 bases lying between them. CDR1 and CDR2 from the germline V gene are MNHEY and SMNVEV (reference sequence). CDR3 sequence: CASSFIGQSDEQFF. For the CDR3, the DNA is TGTGCCAGCAGTTTCATTGGACAATCCGATGAGCAGTTCTTC.